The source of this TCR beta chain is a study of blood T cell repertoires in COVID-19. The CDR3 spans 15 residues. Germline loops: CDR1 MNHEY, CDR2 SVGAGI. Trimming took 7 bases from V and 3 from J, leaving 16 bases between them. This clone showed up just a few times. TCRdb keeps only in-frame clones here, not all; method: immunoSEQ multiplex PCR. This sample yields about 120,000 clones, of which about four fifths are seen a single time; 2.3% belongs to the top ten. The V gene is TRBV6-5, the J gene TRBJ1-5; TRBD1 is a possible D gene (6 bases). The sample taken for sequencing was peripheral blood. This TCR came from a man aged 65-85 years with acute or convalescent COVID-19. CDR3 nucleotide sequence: TGTGCCAGCAAACTACAGGGAAATTCCAATCAGCCCCAGCATTTT. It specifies CASKLQGNSNQPQHF.